Reported below is one T cell receptor (beta chain). The data were produced by immunoSEQ multiplex PCR, yet TCRdb's version contains in-frame clones alone and is incomplete. The sample lists around 120,000 clones; 88% were seen once. These data come from a study of cytomegalovirus exposure and HLA in healthy donors. The V segment lost 4 bases and the J segment 9 bases; nucleotides outside the gene matches: 11. The CDR3 has 15 residues. Looked up from germline, CDR1 is MDHEN and CDR2 is SYDVKM. The specimen was PBMCs. This receptor was identified in a man younger than 35 in good health and CMV-seropositive. The chain links TRBV28 to TRBJ2-7, with TRBD1 matching over 11 bases. CDR3 nucleotide sequence: TGTGCCAGCAGTTCCCCGGACAGGGGGCGGCCGATGCAGTACTTC. Translating it yields CASSSPDRGRPMQYF.